The 11 T cell receptor beta chains given below trace back to one sample, sequenced in a study of blood T cell repertoires in COVID-19. The assay was immunoSEQ multiplex PCR, and TCRdb's table has in-frame clones only and misses some. The data hold 250,000 to 300,000 clones, with around 85% observed a single time. Sequenced: peripheral blood. Receptors were obtained from a man between 45 and 60 years old with active or convalescent COVID-19.

The V call is TRBV5-1, the J call TRBJ2-1; 9 nucleotides agree with TRBD2. This CDR3 has 15 residues. V lost 4 bases to trimming and J lost 4 bases; unmatched junction nucleotides: 6. Looked up from germline, CDR1 is SGHRS and CDR2 is YFSETQ. The CDR3, as DNA: TGCGCCAGCAGCCCCGGGACTAGCAGTTACAATGAGCAGTTCTTC. Translation: CASSPGTSSYNEQFF.

This chain uses TRBV5-4 with TRBJ1-1; TRBD1 agrees at 7 bases. CDR3 length: 13 residues. Trimming cost V 7 bases and J 2 bases; bases outside gene matches: 5. CDR1 and CDR2 from the germline V gene are SGHNT and YYREEE (reference sequence). CDR3 residues: CASARQGNTEAFF. In nucleotides, the CDR3 is TGTGCCAGCGCGAGACAGGGAAACACTGAAGCTTTCTTT.

This clone turned up a few times. V gene TRBV28 combines with J gene TRBJ2-5; 8 bases fit TRBD2. The germline V gene encodes CDR1 MDHEN and CDR2 SYDVKM. Trimming cost V 8 bases and J 5 bases; bases outside gene matches: 7. This CDR3 is 13 amino acids long. The CDR3 DNA reads TGTGCCAGCCCAGCGGGAGTAGAGGAGACCCAGTACTTC. Protein: CASPAGVEETQYF.

This chain uses TRBV9 with TRBJ2-7, with D tentatively TRBD1 (6 bases). Germline V gene data show CDR1 as SGDLS and CDR2 as YYNGEE. The CDR3 is made up of 12 amino acids. V lost 4 bases to trimming and J lost 4 bases, with 9 bases between them. The CDR3 DNA reads TGTGCCAGCAGCCCCGGACAGTACGAGCAGTACTTC. This encodes CASSPGQYEQYF.

This chain uses TRBV5-1 with TRBJ2-7; D call uncertain. The CDR3 runs to 14 residues. Trimming pared 4 bases from V and 2 bases from J, leaving 13 bases between. Germline V lookup: CDR1 SGHRS, CDR2 YFSETQ. CDR3 nucleotides: TGCGCCAGCAGCCCGTACGACACCGCCTACGAGCAGTACTTC. Amino acid sequence: CASSPYDTAYEQYF. The whole variable domain, remainder taken from reference TRBV5-1 and TRBJ2-7, is KAGVTQTPRYLIKTRGQQVTLSCSPISGHRSVSWYQQTPGQGLQFLFEYFSETQRNKGNFPGRFSGRQFSNSRSEMNVSTLELGDSALYLCASSPYDTAYEQYFGPGTRLTVT.

The gene calls are TRBV5-4 and TRBJ1-3; weak D call: TRBD1 (5 bases). CDR1 is SGHNT, CDR2 YYREEE, per germline (reference sequence). The V end lost 2 bases, the J end lost 1 base, and 7 bases lay between the germline ends. The CDR3 covers 14 residues. CDR3 bases: TGTGCCAGCAGCTTTCAGGGTTCTGGAAACACCATATATTTT. Encoded protein: CASSFQGSGNTIYF.

The V gene is TRBV9, the J gene TRBJ1-5; 8 nucleotides line up with TRBD1. Looked up from germline, CDR1 is SGDLS and CDR2 is YYNGEE. The CDR3 extends over 17 amino acids. J gave up 3 bases and V 4 bases, and 12 bases lay outside the gene matches. CDR3 in amino acids: CASSPQGQVETNQPQHF. CDR3 nucleotide sequence: TGTGCCAGCAGCCCACAGGGACAGGTCGAGACCAATCAGCCCCAGCATTTT.

V is TRBV7-9 and J is TRBJ1-2; 8 bases agree with TRBD1. Looked up from germline, CDR1 is SEHNR and CDR2 is FQNEAQ (reference sequence). Losses at the gene ends were 1 base for V and 8 bases for J; bases not matched to a gene: 6. The CDR3 spans 14 residues. The CDR3 nucleotides read TGTGCCAGCAGCTTAGGAGGACAGGGAGGAGGCTACACCTTC. Translating gives CASSLGGQGGGYTF. Using reference TRBV7-9 and TRBJ1-2 for the parts outside the CDR3, the full variable domain is DTGVSQNPRHKITKRGQNVTFRCDPISEHNRLYWYRQTLGQGPEFLTYFQNEAQLEKSRLLSDRFSAERPKGSFSTLEIQRTEQGDSAMYLCASSLGGQGGGYTFGSGTRLTVV.

The J gene is TRBJ1-3, the V gene TRBV6-6; 7 positions match TRBD1. Per germline, CDR1 MNHNY and CDR2 SVGAGI (reference sequence). V lost 4 bases to trimming and J lost 0 bases; unmatched junction nucleotides: 3. This CDR3 is built from 15 residues. The CDR3 coding sequence is TGTGCCAGCAGTTTAAACAGGGGCTCTGGAAACACCATATATTTT. Protein sequence: CASSLNRGSGNTIYF.

The chain is built from TRBV2 and TRBJ1-4; a possible D gene is TRBD1 (6 bases). Germline CDR1 SNHLY, CDR2 FYNNEI. The CDR3 consists of 15 residues. V was pared by 6 bases and J by 2 bases, with 13 bases between. The CDR3 region has the DNA TGTGCCAGCAGACTTACAGGGAACACTAATGAAAAACTGTTTTTT. Protein product: CASRLTGNTNEKLFF.

The V call is TRBV27, the J call TRBJ2-7, with D perhaps matching TRBD2 (5 bases). Germline lookup yields CDR1 MNHEY and CDR2 SMNVEV (reference sequence). Trimming took 5 bases from V and 5 from J, leaving 13 bases between them. The CDR3 consists of 13 residues. DNA of the CDR3: TGTGCCAGCAGTGTCGAGGGTGTCGACGAGCAGTACTTC. Its translation is CASSVEGVDEQYF.